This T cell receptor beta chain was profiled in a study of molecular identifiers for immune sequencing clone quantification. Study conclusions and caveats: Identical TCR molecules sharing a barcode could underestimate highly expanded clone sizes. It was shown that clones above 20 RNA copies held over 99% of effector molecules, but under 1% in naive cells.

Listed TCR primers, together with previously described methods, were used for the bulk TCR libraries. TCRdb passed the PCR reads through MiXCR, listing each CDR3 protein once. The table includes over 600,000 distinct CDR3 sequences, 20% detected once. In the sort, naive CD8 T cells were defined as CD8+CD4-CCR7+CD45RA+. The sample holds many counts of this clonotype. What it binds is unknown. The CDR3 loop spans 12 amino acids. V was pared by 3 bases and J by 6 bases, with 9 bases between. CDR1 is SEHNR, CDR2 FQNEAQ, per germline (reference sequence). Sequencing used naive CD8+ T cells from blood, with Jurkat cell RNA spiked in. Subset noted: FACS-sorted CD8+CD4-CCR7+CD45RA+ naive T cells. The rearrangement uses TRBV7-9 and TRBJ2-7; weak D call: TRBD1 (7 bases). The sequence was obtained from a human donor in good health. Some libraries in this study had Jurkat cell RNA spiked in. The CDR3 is CASSLEGAEQYF. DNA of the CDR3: TGTGCCAGCAGCTTGGAGGGGGCCGAGCAGTACTTC. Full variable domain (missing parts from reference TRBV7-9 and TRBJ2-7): DTGVSQNPRHKITKRGQNVTFRCDPISEHNRLYWYRQTLGQGPEFLTYFQNEAQLEKSRLLSDRFSAERPKGSFSTLEIQRTEQGDSAMYLCASSLEGAEQYFGPGTRLTVT.